This T cell receptor (beta chain) was observed in a study of T cell repertoires in cytomegalovirus infection. Trimming left V 2 bases short and J 5 bases short, with 22 bases between. Germline-derived CDR1 and CDR2 are SGHTA and FQGNSA. This CDR3 has 17 residues. Via MiXCR, TCRdb re-called the reads, giving one row per CDR3 protein. The table includes roughly 500,000 distinct CDR3 sequences, 42% detected once. In regard to this clonotype: Its antigen is as yet unknown.

This TCR was sampled from a human donor in good health (CMV status not recorded). Some clones in this sample may be carry-over from other donors' samples. J is TRBJ2-7 and V is TRBV7-2; either TRBD1 or TRBD2 may fit D (5 bases each). The material sequenced was cultured PBMCs, taken from culture after CMV antigen stimulation. Here the CDR3 DNA reads TGTGCCAGCAGCTTATTGGGGGTTAGAGGCCTCCTCGACGAGCAGTACTTC. It specifies CASSLLGVRGLLDEQYF.